The 13 T cell receptor beta chains in this list originate from one sample, sequenced in a study of T cell repertoires in cytomegalovirus infection. TCRdb redid the calling of the reads with MiXCR, one entry per CDR3 protein. The sample records some 100,000 distinct CDR3 sequences, 20% to 30% being singletons. Input material: CD8+ T cells from PBMCs. All receptors come from a human donor in good health (CMV status not recorded). Some clones in this sample may be carry-over from other donors' samples.

The V call is TRBV2, the J call TRBJ2-7; TRBD1 matches at 9 bases. The trim removed 6 bases at V and 1 base at J, leaving 7 bases unmatched. CDR3 length equals 15 residues. Germline V gives CDR1 SNHLY, CDR2 FYNNEI. The CDR3 region is CASRSSGTGSYEQYF. The DNA for the CDR3 is TGTGCCAGCAGGAGCTCCGGGACAGGGTCCTACGAGCAGTACTTC. Based on the CDR3 plus reference TRBV2 and TRBJ2-7, the full variable domain is EPEVTQTPSHQVTQMGQEVILRCVPISNHLYFYWYRQILGQKVEFLVSFYNNEISEKSEIFDDQFSVERPDGSNFTLKIRSTKLEDSAMYFCASRSSGTGSYEQYFGPGTRLTVT.

The sample holds many counts of this clonotype. The gene calls are TRBV7-2 and TRBJ2-7; D call uncertain. Germline V gene sequence: CDR1 SGHTA, CDR2 FQGNSA. CDR3 length equals 15 residues. V dropped 5 bases and J dropped 0 bases, with 14 bases sitting between them. CDR3: CASSADNPSSYEQYF. The DNA of the CDR3 is TGTGCCAGCAGCGCCGACAACCCGAGCTCCTACGAGCAGTACTTC.

The chain carries TRBV19 and TRBJ2-7; D unresolved. With 1 base removed from V and 3 bases from J, the gap between germline ends came to 16 bases. Per the germline V gene, CDR1 is LNHDA and CDR2 is SQIVND (reference sequence). The CDR3 length is 16 residues. CDR3 sequence reads: CASSIGGRHLYYEQYF. The CDR3 DNA is TGTGCCAGTAGTATAGGCGGACGGCATCTCTACTACGAGCAGTACTTC.

As regards this clonotype: A much larger clone differs by one base, so this may be a read error. The chain carries TRBV6-5 and TRBJ2-1; TRBD2 aligns across 10 bases. Germline CDR1 MNHEY, CDR2 SVGAGI. J lost 5 bases, V lost 5 bases, and 6 bases had no gene match. The CDR3 is made up of 15 amino acids. The DNA of the CDR3 is TGTGCCAGCAGTAACAGGCTAGCGGGAGACAATGAGCAGTTCTTC. Its protein product is CASSNRLAGDNEQFF.

Only a few counts were recorded for this clonotype. The chain is built from TRBV20-1 and TRBJ1-1, with 8 bases aligning to TRBD1. CDR1 DFQATT and CDR2 SNEGSKA come from the germline V gene (reference sequence). The CDR3 is made up of 13 amino acids. With V trimmed by 7 bases and J by 2 bases, 6 bases remained unmatched. The CDR3 here is CSVATGVNTEAFF. As DNA, the CDR3 is TGCAGTGTTGCGACAGGGGTTAACACTGAAGCTTTCTTT.

In this sample, this clonotype turned up a few times. The chain carries TRBV28 and TRBJ1-4, with D tentatively TRBD1 (6 bases). Trimming took off 2 bases at V and 4 bases at J, with 20 bases between the two ends. This CDR3 is 18 amino acids long. Germline CDR1 reads MDHEN; CDR2 reads SYDVKM. CDR3 sequence: CASSLPPARGAGNEKLFF. CDR3 DNA sequence: TGTGCCAGCAGTTTACCGCCGGCCCGGGGGGCCGGTAATGAAAAACTGTTTTTT.

This clonotype was counted at least ten times. This chain connects TRBV5-4 to TRBJ2-1, with 8 bases matching TRBD2. J gave up 2 bases and V 2 bases, and 3 bases lay outside the gene matches. The CDR3 spans 15 residues. Germline V gives CDR1 SGHNT, CDR2 YYREEE (reference sequence). CDR3 bases: TGTGCCAGCAGCTTTAGCGGGACCACCTACAATGAGCAGTTCTTC. Its translation: CASSFSGTTYNEQFF. The whole variable domain, filled in from reference TRBV5-4 and TRBJ2-1, reads ETGVTQSPTHLIKTRGQQVTLRCSSQSGHNTVSWYQQALGQGPQFIFQYYREEENGRGNFPPRFSGLQFPNYSSELNVNALELDDSALYLCASSFSGTTYNEQFFGPGTRLTVL.

V and J are TRBV10-2 and TRBJ2-7, with TRBD1 identical over 10 bases. After removal of 7 bases from V and 3 bases from J, the junction contained 3 bases not matched to a gene. Per germline, CDR1 WSHSY and CDR2 SAAADI. This CDR3 is built from 13 residues. The CDR3 bases are TGCGCCAGCACCGGGACAGGGGTCTACGAGCAGTACTTC. It specifies CASTGTGVYEQYF.

Many counts were recorded for this clonotype. This chain's CDR3 is CASSHGSPGNIQYF. The CDR3 DNA sequence: TGTGCCAGCAGCCACGGGTCCCCCGGAAACATTCAGTACTTC. This rearrangement joins TRBV7-2 to TRBJ2-4; D call uncertain. Germline V gives CDR1 SGHTA, CDR2 FQGNSA. The V end lost 5 bases, the J end lost 6 bases, and 14 bases lay between the germline ends. CDR3 length: 14 amino acids.

CDR3 DNA sequence: TGTGCCAGCAGCTTAGAAACGGGGGGCAGCACAGATACGCAGTATTTT. Residues: CASSLETGGSTDTQYF. The chain recombines TRBV7-9 with TRBJ2-3; possibly TRBD2 for D (7 bases). The V end lost 1 base, the J end lost 0 bases, and 11 bases lay between the germline ends. The CDR3 totals 16 residues. Germline assignment: CDR1 SEHNR and CDR2 FQNEAQ (reference sequence).

This clonotype was seen a few times. V usage is TRBV7-9 and J usage is TRBJ2-7; D not resolved. This CDR3 spans 14 amino acids. Between the trimmed V and J ends, which lost 1 base and 2 bases, there was a span of 9 bases. Germline V gene data show CDR1 as SEHNR and CDR2 as FQNEAQ (reference sequence). The CDR3 sequence is CASSLDGRPYEQYF. CDR3 DNA sequence: TGTGCCAGCAGCTTAGACGGCAGACCCTACGAGCAGTACTTC.

This clonotype was detected once. The chain has TRBV29-1 and TRBJ2-4; D is possibly TRBD1 (5 bases). The CDR3 is 11 amino acids. The V end was cut by 3 bases, the J end by 7 bases, with 7 bases between. Looked up from germline, CDR1 is SQVTM and CDR2 is ANQGSEA. CDR3 DNA: TGCAGCGTTGACTCAGGGAACATTCAGTACTTC. This translates into CSVDSGNIQYF.

In its sample, this clonotype was seen many times. The chain employs TRBV7-6 and TRBJ2-2; D uncertain. The germline V and J ends were trimmed by 2 bases and 2 bases, with 9 bases remaining between them. Germline V gene lookup returns CDR1 SGHVS and CDR2 FNYEAQ. This CDR3 has 15 residues. The CDR3 DNA reads TGTGCCAGCAGCTTATGGGAAATTAACACCGGGGAGCTGTTTTTT. Encoded protein: CASSLWEINTGELFF.